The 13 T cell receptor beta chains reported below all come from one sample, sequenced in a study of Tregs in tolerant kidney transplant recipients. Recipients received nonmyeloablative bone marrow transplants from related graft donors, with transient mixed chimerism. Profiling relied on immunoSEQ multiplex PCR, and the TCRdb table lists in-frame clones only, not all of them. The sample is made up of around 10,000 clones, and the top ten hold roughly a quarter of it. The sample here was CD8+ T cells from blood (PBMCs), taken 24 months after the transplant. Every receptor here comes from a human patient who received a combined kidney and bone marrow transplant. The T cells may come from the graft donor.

CDR3 bases read: TGCAGCGTTGAAGGAGGAGCAGGGGGTTTTATGGAGACC. It is translated as CSVEGGAGGFMET. The complete CDR3 protein is CSVEGGAGGFMETQYF. The rearrangement links TRBV29-1 to TRBJ2-5; 7 nucleotides match TRBD1. With the read ending 3 residues before the CDR3 end, the germline J gene is used to fill in that end. CDR3 size: 16 residues. Germline V lookup: CDR1 SQVTM, CDR2 ANQGSEA. The ends lost 1 base at V and 5 bases at J; junction bases unmatched: 13.

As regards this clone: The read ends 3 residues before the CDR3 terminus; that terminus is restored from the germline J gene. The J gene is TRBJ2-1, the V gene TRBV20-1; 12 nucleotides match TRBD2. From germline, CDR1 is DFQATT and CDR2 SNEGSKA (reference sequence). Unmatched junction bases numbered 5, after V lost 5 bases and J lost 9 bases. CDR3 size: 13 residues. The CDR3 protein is CSARGLAGSEQFF. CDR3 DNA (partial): TGCAGTGCTCGCGGACTAGCGGGAAGTGAG.

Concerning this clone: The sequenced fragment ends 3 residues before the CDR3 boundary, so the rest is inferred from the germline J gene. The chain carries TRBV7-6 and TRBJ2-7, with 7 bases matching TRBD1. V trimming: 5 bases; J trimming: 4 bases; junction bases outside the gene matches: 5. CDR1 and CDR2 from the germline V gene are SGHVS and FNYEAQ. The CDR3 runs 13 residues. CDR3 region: CASSTRQGYEQYF. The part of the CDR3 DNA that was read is TGTGCCAGCAGCACTCGACAGGGATACGAG.

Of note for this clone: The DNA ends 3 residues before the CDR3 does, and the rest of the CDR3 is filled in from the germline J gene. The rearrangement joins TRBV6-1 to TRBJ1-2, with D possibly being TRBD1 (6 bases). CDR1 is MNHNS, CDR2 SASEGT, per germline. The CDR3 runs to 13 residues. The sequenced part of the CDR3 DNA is TGTGCCAGCAGTGGGTACAGGGAGGGAGGC. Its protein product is CASSGYREGG. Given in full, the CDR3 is CASSGYREGGYTF.

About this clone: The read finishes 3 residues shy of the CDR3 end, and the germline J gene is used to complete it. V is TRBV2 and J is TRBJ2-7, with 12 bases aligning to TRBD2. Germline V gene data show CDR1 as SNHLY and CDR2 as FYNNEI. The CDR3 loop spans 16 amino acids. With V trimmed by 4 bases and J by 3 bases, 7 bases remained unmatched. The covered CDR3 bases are TGTGCCAGCAGTGGGACTAGCGGGGCGGTTGGCTACGAG. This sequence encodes CASSGTSGAVGYE. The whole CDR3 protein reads CASSGTSGAVGYEQYF.

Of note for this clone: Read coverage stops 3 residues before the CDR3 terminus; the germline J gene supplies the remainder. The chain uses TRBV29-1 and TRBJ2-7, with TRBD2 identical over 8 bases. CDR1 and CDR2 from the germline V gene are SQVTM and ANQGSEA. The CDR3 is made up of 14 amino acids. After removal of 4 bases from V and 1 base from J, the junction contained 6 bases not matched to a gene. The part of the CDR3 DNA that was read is TGCAGCGTTGTAGGGAGCGGGAGTTCCTACGAG. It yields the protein CSVVGSGSSYE. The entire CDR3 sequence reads CSVVGSGSSYEQYF.

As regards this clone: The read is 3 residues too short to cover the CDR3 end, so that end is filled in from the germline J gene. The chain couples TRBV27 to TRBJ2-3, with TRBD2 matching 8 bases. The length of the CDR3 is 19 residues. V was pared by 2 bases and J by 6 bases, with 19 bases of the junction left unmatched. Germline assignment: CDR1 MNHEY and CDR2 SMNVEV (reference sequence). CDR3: CASSLDALAGRVRGDTQYF. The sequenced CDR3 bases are TGTGCCAGCAGTTTAGACGCCCTAGCGGGCAGGGTGAGAGGGGATACG.

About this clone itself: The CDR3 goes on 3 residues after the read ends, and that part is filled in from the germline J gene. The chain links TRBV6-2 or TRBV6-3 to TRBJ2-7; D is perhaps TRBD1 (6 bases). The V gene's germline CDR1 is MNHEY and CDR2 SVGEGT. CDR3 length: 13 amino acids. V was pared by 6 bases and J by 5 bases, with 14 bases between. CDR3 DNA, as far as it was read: TGTGCCAGCAGGGAATCACAGGGCCACGAG. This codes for CASRESQGHE. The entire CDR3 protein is CASRESQGHEQYF.

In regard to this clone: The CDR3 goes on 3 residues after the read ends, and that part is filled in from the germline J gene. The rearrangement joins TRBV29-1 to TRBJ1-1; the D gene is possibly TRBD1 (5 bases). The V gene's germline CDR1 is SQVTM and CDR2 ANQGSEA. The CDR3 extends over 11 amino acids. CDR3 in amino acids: CSVVSGPEAFF. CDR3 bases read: TGCAGCGTTGTATCAGGGCCGGAA.

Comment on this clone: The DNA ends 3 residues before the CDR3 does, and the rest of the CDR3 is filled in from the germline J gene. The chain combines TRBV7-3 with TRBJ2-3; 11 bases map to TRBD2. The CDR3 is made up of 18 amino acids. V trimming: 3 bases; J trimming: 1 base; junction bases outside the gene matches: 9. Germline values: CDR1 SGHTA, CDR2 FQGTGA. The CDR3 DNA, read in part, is TGTGCCAGCAGCTTTTTAGCGGGAGGGGCTCCGGGCACAGATACG. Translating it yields CASSFLAGGAPGTDT. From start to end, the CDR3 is CASSFLAGGAPGTDTQYF.

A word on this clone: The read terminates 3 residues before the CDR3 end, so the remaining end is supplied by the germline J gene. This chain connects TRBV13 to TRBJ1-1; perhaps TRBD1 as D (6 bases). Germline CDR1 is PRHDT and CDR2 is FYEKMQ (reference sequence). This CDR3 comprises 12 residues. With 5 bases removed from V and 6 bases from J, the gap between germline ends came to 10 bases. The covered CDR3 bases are TGTGCCAGCAGCCCTACAGGGTCTGAA. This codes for CASSPTGSE. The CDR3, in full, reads CASSPTGSEAFF. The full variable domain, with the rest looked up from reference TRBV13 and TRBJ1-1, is AAGVIQSPRHLIKEKRETATLKCYPIPRHDTVYWYQQGPGQDPQFLISFYEKMQSDKGSIPDRFSAQQFSDYHSELNMSSLELGDSALYFCASSPTGSEAFFGQGTRLTVV.

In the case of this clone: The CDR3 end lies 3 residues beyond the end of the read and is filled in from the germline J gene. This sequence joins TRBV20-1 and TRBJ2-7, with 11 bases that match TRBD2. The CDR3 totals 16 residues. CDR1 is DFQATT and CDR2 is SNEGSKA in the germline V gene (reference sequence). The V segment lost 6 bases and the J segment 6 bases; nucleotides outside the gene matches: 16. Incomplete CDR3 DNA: TGCAGTGCCGACCAACGCGGCACTAGCGGGAGAGGCGAG. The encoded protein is CSADQRGTSGRGE. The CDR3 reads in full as CSADQRGTSGRGEQYF.

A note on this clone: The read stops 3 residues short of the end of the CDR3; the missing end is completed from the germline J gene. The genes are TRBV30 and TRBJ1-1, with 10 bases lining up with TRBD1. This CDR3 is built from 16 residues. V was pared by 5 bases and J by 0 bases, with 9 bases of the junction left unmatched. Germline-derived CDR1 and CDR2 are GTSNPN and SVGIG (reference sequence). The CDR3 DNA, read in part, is TGTGCCTGGGTTGGGACAGGGGATTTCATGAACACTGAA. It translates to CAWVGTGDFMNTE. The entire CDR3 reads CAWVGTGDFMNTEAFF.